This record concerns one T cell receptor (beta chain) sequence. Its antigen is not known. TCRdb passed the reads through MiXCR, listing each CDR3 protein once. The profile shows approximately 730,000 distinct CDR3 sequences, just under 30% of them singletons. This entry comes from a study of T cell repertoires in cytomegalovirus infection. Study-level information: Public TCR beta signatures marked donors with CMV infection and the matching HLA.

The V end lost 1 base, the J end lost 9 bases, and 16 bases lay between the germline ends. Germline CDR1 SGHVT, CDR2 SQSDAQ. This CDR3 has 15 amino acids. Study results and caveats: HLA-C-restricted CMV-specific TCR beta clonotypes prevailed in the ex vivo response.

This receptor was identified in a human donor in good health (CMV status not recorded). Some clones in this sample may be carry-over from other donors' samples. The starting material was cultured CD8+ T cells from PBMCs, obtained from culture after CMV antigen stimulation. The gene calls are TRBV7-4 and TRBJ2-1; TRBD1 or TRBD2 may be the D gene (5 bases each). CDR3 nucleotide sequence: TGTGCCAGCAGCTTAGGGGAGACAGCCAGCCCTGAGCAGTTCTTC. It codes for CASSLGETASPEQFF.